The clone carrying this TCR beta chain has more than one count but fewer than ten. Its matching antigen is unknown. The V and J ends lost 6 bases and 0 bases respectively, with 6 bases between them. This CDR3 comprises 12 residues. Barcoded TCR alpha and TCR beta cDNA libraries with UMIs came from 5'RACE using constant-segment primers. TCRdb reprocessed the 5' RACE reads with MiXCR, giving one entry per CDR3 protein. The table has fewer than 250,000 distinct CDR3 sequences, approximately 20% seen once. This entry comes from a study of T-cell memory formation after mild COVID-19. The overall study: TCR clusters largely stayed donor specific. Regarding the study as a whole: Researchers found some responding clones in pre-infection memory, a sign that cross-reactive memory joined. CD4+ contracting clones were found mainly in CM and EM, and CD8+ ones in EMRA.

This clonotype was obtained from an adult woman who had mild COVID-19 (a few samples of this study predate the infection). Cell type and time point are not known. The sequenced sample was PBMCs or a T cell subset sorted from them (not recorded which). The rearrangement joins TRBV12-3 or TRBV12-4 to TRBJ2-7; unclear D gene. CDR3 loop: CASRPGSYEQYF. Written as DNA, the CDR3 is TGTGCCAGCAGACCAGGCTCCTACGAGCAGTACTTC.